These T cell receptor beta chains were read from a single sample in a study of shared clonotypes between healthy human individuals. Data came from immunoSEQ multiplex PCR; TCRdb stores just in-frame clones and leaves some out. The sample contains roughly 600,000 clones, 98% of which appear only once. Material for sequencing was naive CD8+ T cells sorted from blood. Every receptor here comes from a man aged 30 to 39 in good health. CDR3s include the opening cysteine and the closing phenylalanine or tryptophan. A D gene is named only where the DNA matches it firmly. Size values are once, few and many counts, or a class for expanded clones, and some rows have none.

J | D | V | size | CDR3 | DNA
TRBJ2-7 | TRBD1 | TRBV5-1 | - | CASSPGQGAYSYEQYF | TGCGCCAGCAGCCCCGGACAGGGGGCATACTCCTACGAGCAGTACTTC
TRBJ2-5 | TRBD2 | TRBV11-2 | - | CASSLGGGQETQYF | TGTGCCAGCAGCTTAGGGGGGGGCCAAGAGACCCAGTACTTC
TRBJ1-2 | TRBD1 | TRBV13 | - | CASSSPGTGLGYTF | TGTGCCAGCAGCTCCCCAGGGACAGGGTTGGGCTACACCTTC
TRBJ1-2 | - | TRBV14 | - | CASSPEVHYGYTF | TGTGCCAGCAGCCCGGAAGTCCACTATGGCTACACCTTC
TRBJ1-1 | - | TRBV5-1 | - | CASSPWGAEAFF | TGCGCCAGCAGCCCGTGGGGTGCTGAAGCTTTCTTT
TRBJ1-5 | - | TRBV6-6 | - | CASSYSLDIGNQPQHF | TGTGCCAGCAGTTACTCGCTGGACATCGGCAATCAGCCCCAGCATTTT
TRBJ2-2 | - | TRBV7-8 | - | CASSSRRDPNTGELFF | TGTGCCAGCAGTTCTCGCCGGGATCCAAACACCGGGGAGCTGTTTTTT
TRBJ1-2 | - | TRBV29-1 | - | CSVPQGRNYGYTF | TGCAGCGTTCCCCAGGGTCGTAACTATGGCTACACCTTC
TRBJ2-7 | - | TRBV2 | - | CASRMDSVEQYF | TGTGCCAGCAGAATGGACAGCGTCGAGCAGTACTTC
TRBJ2-1 | - | TRBV19 | - | CASSIPTFHEQFF | TGTGCCAGTAGTATCCCGACGTTCCATGAGCAGTTCTTC
TRBJ1-5 | - | TRBV11-2 | - | CASSLGSGLSNQPQHF | TGTGCCAGCAGCTTAGGTTCAGGGCTGAGCAATCAGCCCCAGCATTTT
TRBJ2-7 | TRBD2 | TRBV28 | - | CASSLYASGSYEQYF | TGTGCCAGCAGTTTATATGCTAGCGGGAGTTACGAGCAGTACTTC
TRBJ1-1 | - | TRBV6-4 | - | CASSGVSEAFF | TGTGCCAGCAGTGGGGTGAGTGAAGCTTTCTTT
TRBJ2-1 | TRBD1 | TRBV6-5 | - | CASSAWDRGREQFF | TGTGCCAGCAGTGCCTGGGACAGGGGGCGTGAGCAGTTCTTC
TRBJ2-7 | - | TRBV27 | - | CASSLGGEQYF | TGTGCCAGCAGTTTAGGCGGCGAGCAGTACTTC
TRBJ2-1 | - | TRBV5-1 | - | CASSLRAGVMDEQFF | TGCGCCAGCAGCTTAAGGGCAGGGGTTATGGATGAGCAGTTCTTC
TRBJ2-7 | - | TRBV2 | - | CASSELTPRNEQYF | TGTGCCAGCAGTGAACTAACCCCCCGGAACGAGCAGTACTTC
TRBJ2-2 | TRBD2 | TRBV11-2 | - | CASSILSSGSGVTGELFF | TGTGCCAGCAGCATACTGTCTAGCGGGAGCGGGGTCACCGGGGAGCTGTTTTTT
TRBJ2-2 | - | TRBV29-1 | - | CSVEGHRERNAGELFF | TGCAGCGTTGAAGGTCACAGGGAAAGGAACGCCGGGGAGCTGTTTTTT
TRBJ2-1 | - | TRBV27 | - | CASSLLGEDNEQFF | TGTGCCAGCAGTTTATTGGGAGAAGACAATGAGCAGTTCTTC
TRBJ2-3 | TRBD2 | TRBV29-1 | - | CSVEASGVTDTQYF | TGCAGCGTTGAAGCTAGCGGAGTCACAGATACGCAGTATTTT
TRBJ2-1 | - | TRBV10-1 | - | CASSESTGRLDEQFF | TGCGCCAGCAGTGAGTCGACGGGGCGGCTGGATGAGCAGTTCTTC
TRBJ1-1 | - | TRBV2 | - | CASKRGPTEAFF | TGTGCCAGCAAAAGGGGTCCCACTGAAGCTTTCTTT
TRBJ2-3 | - | TRBV27 | once | CASSLQGDGTDTQYF | TGTGCCAGCAGCCTACAGGGTGACGGAACAGATACGCAGTATTTT
TRBJ2-3 | - | TRBV11-2 | - | CASRSTADTQYF | TGTGCCAGCAGATCAACGGCAGATACGCAGTATTTT
TRBJ2-7 | TRBD2 | TRBV7-2 | - | CASSLVAGVDYEQYF | TGTGCCAGCAGCTTAGTAGCGGGAGTGGACTACGAGCAGTACTTC
TRBJ1-4 | - | TRBV6-6 | once | CASSQRQSGEKLFF | TGTGCCAGCAGCCAGAGACAATCAGGTGAAAAACTGTTTTTT
TRBJ2-2 | - | TRBV19 | - | CASSIIPGELFF | TGTGCCAGTAGTATAATTCCCGGGGAGCTGTTTTTT